Given below is one TCR beta chain in context. Its antigen is not known. Other DNA sequences of this sample code for an identical CDR3. These data originate in a study of a mutant IDH1 vaccine in newly diagnosed glioma. Generated by immunoSEQ multiplex PCR, the TCRdb table keeps only in-frame clones and is missing some. The repertoire holds tens of thousands of clones, approximately 80% seen once, with around a sixth in the top ten. The CDR3 has 16 amino acids. Trimming left V 0 bases short and J 0 bases short, with 7 bases between. CDR1 is SGDLS and CDR2 is YYNGEE in the germline V gene. Time point reported: week 47, end of study. It was 300 ug of mutant IDH1 20-mer peptide that made up each vaccine dose, given with topical imiquimod.

This sequence joins TRBV9 and TRBJ1-6; D is undetermined. This clonotype originated in a man in his late teens or twenties with glioma. Some clones in this sample may be carry-over from other donors' samples. The sequences come from PBMCs, collected from a glioma patient whose treatment included an IDH1 peptide vaccine. This CDR3 is CASSVDSSSYNSPLHF. CDR3 DNA: TGTGCCAGCAGCGTAGACAGTAGCTCCTATAATTCACCCCTCCACTTT. The full variable domain, completed using reference TRBV9 and TRBJ1-6, is DSGVTQTPKHLITATGQRVTLRCSPRSGDLSVYWYQQSLDQGLQFLIQYYNGEERAKGNILERFSAQQFPDLHSELNLSSLELGDSALYFCASSVDSSSYNSPLHFGNGTRLTVT.